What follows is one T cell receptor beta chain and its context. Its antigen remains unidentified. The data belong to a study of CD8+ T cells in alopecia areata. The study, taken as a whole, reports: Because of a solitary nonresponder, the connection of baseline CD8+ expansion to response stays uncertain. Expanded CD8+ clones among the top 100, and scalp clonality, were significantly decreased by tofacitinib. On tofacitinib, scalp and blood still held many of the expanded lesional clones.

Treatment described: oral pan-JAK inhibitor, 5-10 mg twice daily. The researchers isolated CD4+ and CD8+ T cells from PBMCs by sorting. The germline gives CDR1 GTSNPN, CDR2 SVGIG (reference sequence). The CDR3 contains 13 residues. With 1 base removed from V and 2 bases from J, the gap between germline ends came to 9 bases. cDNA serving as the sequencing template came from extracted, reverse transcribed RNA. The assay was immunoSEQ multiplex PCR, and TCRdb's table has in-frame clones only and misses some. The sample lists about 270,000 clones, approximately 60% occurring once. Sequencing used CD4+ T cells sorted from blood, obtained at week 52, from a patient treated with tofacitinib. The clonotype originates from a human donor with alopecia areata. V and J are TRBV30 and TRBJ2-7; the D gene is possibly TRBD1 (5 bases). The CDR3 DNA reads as TGTGCCTGGAGTGAAGGGGTCGCCTACGAGCAGTACTTC. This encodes CAWSEGVAYEQYF.